The clone carrying this T cell receptor beta chain was observed a single time. The record originates from a study of blood T cell repertoires in COVID-19. Across the study: Sites across the United States, Italy and Spain contributed samples from acute and convalescent COVID-19. T cells, B-cell-depleted T cells, or PBMCs supplied cDNA or gDNA.

Original handling: Estimates of nucleated cell counts were drawn from the amplification of reference gene primers. TCRdb keeps only in-frame clones here, not all; method: immunoSEQ multiplex PCR. The DNA gave D and trimming, while V, J and clone size come from that table. This table has about 270,000 clones, about 82% appearing once. The CDR3 has 16 amino acids. Trimming at V came to 4 bases and at J to 3 bases, leaving 6 bases not matched to a gene. CDR1 and CDR2 (germline): LGHDT, YNNKEL (reference sequence). What was sequenced was peripheral blood. The chain recombines TRBV3-1 (or the pseudogene TRBV3-2) with TRBJ2-1; 10 positions agree with TRBD2. The receptor comes from a woman aged 50 to 65 with active or convalescent COVID-19. The DNA for the CDR3 is TGTGCCAGCAGCCCCCGGACTAGCGGACTCTACAATGAGCAGTTCTTC. This translates into CASSPRTSGLYNEQFF.